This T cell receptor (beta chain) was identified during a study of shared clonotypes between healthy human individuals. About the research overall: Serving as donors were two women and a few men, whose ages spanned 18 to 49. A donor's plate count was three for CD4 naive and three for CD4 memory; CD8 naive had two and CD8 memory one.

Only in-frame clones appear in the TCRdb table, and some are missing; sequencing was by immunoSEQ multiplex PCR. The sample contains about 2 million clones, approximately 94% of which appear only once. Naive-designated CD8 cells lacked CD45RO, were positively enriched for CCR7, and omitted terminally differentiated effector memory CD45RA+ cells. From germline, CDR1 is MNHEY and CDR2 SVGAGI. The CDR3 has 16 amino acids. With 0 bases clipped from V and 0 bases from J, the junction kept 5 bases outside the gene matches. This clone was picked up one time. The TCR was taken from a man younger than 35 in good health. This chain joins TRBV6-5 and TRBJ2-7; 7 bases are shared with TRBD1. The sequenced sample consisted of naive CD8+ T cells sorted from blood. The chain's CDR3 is CASSYSKGQTSYEQYF. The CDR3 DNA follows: TGTGCCAGCAGTTACTCGAAGGGACAGACCTCCTACGAGCAGTACTTC.